This TCR beta chain comes out of a study of OX40 agonist ivuxolimab in advanced cancers. Germline CDR1 is SGHRS and CDR2 is YFSETQ. The CDR3 runs 16 residues. V lost 3 bases to trimming and J lost 0 bases, with 15 bases between them. This table comes from immunoSEQ multiplex PCR, and its TCRdb copy is limited to in-frame clones, with some not included. The sample consists of more than 65,000 clones, 75% to 90% of them appearing once. Blood sampling took place at baseline, cycle 4 day 1, and cycle 7 day 1. The chain joins TRBV5-1 to TRBJ1-1, with D hard to call. The sequence was obtained from an adult with an advanced solid tumor such as melanoma, head and neck, liver or kidney cancer. Sequenced material: CD4+ or CD8+ T cells sorted from blood, taken in a trial of the OX40 agonist ivuxolimab. The CDR3 here is CASSSPLGSLNTEAFF. The CDR3 nucleotides read TGCGCCAGCAGCTCTCCCCTGGGTAGTTTGAACACTGAAGCTTTCTTT.